Shown below are 25 T cell receptor beta chains from a single sample sequenced in a study of blood T cell repertoires in COVID-19. The method was immunoSEQ multiplex PCR; TCRdb's version includes in-frame clones alone and lacks a portion of them. The sample contains about 210,000 clones, 75% to 90% of which appear only once. Material for sequencing was peripheral blood. These receptors all come from a woman between 65 and 79 years old with COVID-19, enrolled during active disease.

The sample holds a few counts of this clone. CDR3 sequence reads: CASSQDAVTEYYGYTF. Written as DNA, the CDR3 is TGTGCCAGCAGCCAAGACGCGGTGACAGAGTACTATGGCTACACCTTC. V and J are TRBV3-1 (or the pseudogene TRBV3-2) and TRBJ1-2; tentatively, D is TRBD1 (5 bases). Germline V CDR1 and CDR2: LGHDT, YNNKEL (reference sequence). The CDR3 has 16 residues. V was pared by 0 bases and J by 3 bases, with 14 bases between.

The rearrangement links TRBV12-3 or TRBV12-4 to TRBJ1-3, with D unresolved. V gave up 10 bases and J gave up 4 bases, with 8 bases separating them. This CDR3 region has 11 residues. CDR3 protein: CATTTGNTIYF. The CDR3 DNA reads as TGTGCCACCACTACAGGAAACACCATATATTTT.

CDR3 nucleotides: TGTGCCAGCAGCCAGACTACGGGGAGAGAGACCCAGTACTTC. Translated, it gives CASSQTTGRETQYF. This chain links TRBV7-9 with TRBJ2-5, with a weak D call TRBD2 (5 bases). This CDR3 region has 14 residues. The germline V gene has CDR1 SEHNR and CDR2 FQNEAQ (reference sequence). Between the trimmed V and J ends, which lost 5 bases and 4 bases, there was a span of 14 bases.

The chain combines TRBV19 with TRBJ2-1, with unresolved D. Germline assignment: CDR1 LNHDA and CDR2 SQIVND (reference sequence). CDR3 length equals 11 residues. V lost 6 bases and J 3 bases, leaving 3 bases between the germline ends. CDR3: CASSIYNEQFF. For the CDR3, the DNA is TGTGCCAGTAGCATCTACAATGAGCAGTTCTTC. The entire variable domain, with the rest obtained from reference TRBV19 and TRBJ2-1, is as follows: DGGITQSPKYLFRKEGQNVTLSCEQNLNHDAMYWYRQDPGQGLRLIYYSQIVNDFQKGDIAEGYSVSREKKESFPLTVTSAQKNPTAFYLCASSIYNEQFFGPGTRLTVL.

This rearrangement joins TRBV19 to TRBJ2-3; D is unresolved. The germline gives CDR1 LNHDA, CDR2 SQIVND (reference sequence). This CDR3 is 13 amino acids long. With 3 bases removed from V and 2 bases from J, the gap between germline ends came to 6 bases. The CDR3: CASSIRPTDTQYF. The DNA for the CDR3 is TGTGCCAGTAGTATCCGTCCCACAGATACGCAGTATTTT.

The V and J genes are TRBV28 and TRBJ1-2; D possibly corresponds to TRBD1 (5 bases). Trimming cost V 1 base and J 8 bases, with 17 bases left between them. The CDR3 length is 15 residues. Germline V gene sequence: CDR1 MDHEN, CDR2 SYDVKM. CDR3 amino acids: CASSLSLTGRLGYTF. CDR3 nucleotide sequence: TGTGCCAGCAGTTTATCCCTAACAGGCAGGTTGGGCTACACCTTC.

This chain links TRBV19 with TRBJ1-1; D not resolved. The ends were cut back, 5 bases at V and 0 bases at J, with 10 bases in the middle. This CDR3 has 14 amino acids. The germline gives CDR1 LNHDA, CDR2 SQIVND (reference sequence). The DNA for the CDR3 is TGTGCCAGTAGTGCTAGAAGCTTGAACACTGAAGCTTTCTTT. Its translation: CASSARSLNTEAFF.

The chain recombines TRBV5-1 with TRBJ2-1, with TRBD2 matching over 13 bases. CDR1 and CDR2 from the germline V gene are SGHRS and YFSETQ. This CDR3 contains 14 residues. V was clipped by 7 bases and J by 7 bases; unmatched bases: 5. The CDR3 spells CASAGTSGTNEQFF. The CDR3 nucleotides read TGCGCCAGCGCCGGGACTAGCGGGACAAATGAGCAGTTCTTC.

This clone turned up a few times. The CDR3 loop is CASSTGGNTEAFF. In DNA form, the CDR3 reads TGTGCCAGCAGCACGGGGGGAAACACTGAAGCTTTCTTT. J is TRBJ1-1 and V is TRBV7-2, with D tentatively TRBD1 (5 bases). Between the trimmed V and J ends, which lost 5 bases and 2 bases, there was a span of 9 bases. This CDR3 has 13 residues. Germline loops: CDR1 SGHTA, CDR2 FQGNSA.

This clone has just one count. This rearrangement joins TRBV24-1 to TRBJ2-7; TRBD2 matches 7 bases. Germline values: CDR1 KGHDR, CDR2 SFDVKD. The CDR3 length is 14 residues. V shed 4 bases and J 0 bases; nucleotides not matched to a gene: 2. For the CDR3, the DNA is TGTGCCACCAGTGAAGGCGGGAGCTCCTACGAGCAGTACTTC. It codes for CATSEGGSSYEQYF.

The genes are TRBV28 and TRBJ2-1; D may be TRBD1 (6 bases). V lost 7 bases and J lost 4, with 17 bases in between. The CDR3 loop spans 15 amino acids. Germline V gene sequence: CDR1 MDHEN, CDR2 SYDVKM. CDR3: CASTSTRGAYNEQFF. CDR3 sequence (DNA): TGTGCCAGCACCTCTACCAGGGGAGCGTACAATGAGCAGTTCTTC.

This clone was observed a single time. V gene TRBV6-5 combines with J gene TRBJ1-4; D uncertain. Germline CDR1 MNHEY, CDR2 SVGAGI. V was cut by 2 bases and J by 10 bases, with 20 bases left in between. The CDR3 spans 16 residues. CDR3 sequence reads: CASSYGEDTKRGKLFF. For the CDR3, the DNA is TGTGCCAGCAGTTACGGAGAGGATACCAAACGTGGAAAACTGTTTTTT.

The chain has TRBV18 and TRBJ2-3; perhaps TRBD1 as D (6 bases). V was pared by 5 bases and J by 0 bases, with 15 bases between. This CDR3 has 16 residues. The germline V gene has CDR1 KGHSH and CDR2 LQKENI. The CDR3 sequence: CASSTTGVTSTDTQYF. The DNA for the CDR3 is TGTGCCAGCTCAACGACAGGAGTCACTAGCACAGATACGCAGTATTTT.

The genes are TRBV7-8 and TRBJ1-6, with 8 bases lining up with TRBD1. Germline lookup yields CDR1 SGHVS and CDR2 FQNEAQ. The CDR3 covers 15 residues. After removal of 4 bases from V and 5 bases from J, the junction contained 4 bases not matched to a gene. CDR3 DNA sequence: TGTGCCAGCAGCTCCTGGACAGGGAATAATTCACCCCTCCACTTT. Residues: CASSSWTGNNSPLHF.

This chain uses TRBV10-1 with TRBJ1-5, with D unresolved. The CDR3 is made up of 13 amino acids. CDR1 and CDR2 (germline): WNHNN, SYGVQD (reference sequence). V was pared by 4 bases and J by 5 bases, with 9 bases between. For the CDR3, the DNA is TGCGCCAGCAGTGGGGCAGTTGATCAGCCCCAGCATTTT. Residues: CASSGAVDQPQHF.

This clone was found once. This chain uses TRBV28 with TRBJ2-5, with 7 bases matching TRBD2. CDR3 length: 16 residues. Germline CDR1 reads MDHEN; CDR2 reads SYDVKM. Trimming at V came to 6 bases and at J to 2 bases, leaving 12 bases not matched to a gene. This CDR3 reads CASRLYGGGLQETQYF. The CDR3 nucleotides read TGTGCCAGCAGACTTTATGGGGGGGGACTTCAAGAGACCCAGTACTTC. The full variable domain, in which reference TRBV28 and TRBJ2-5 provide the parts outside the CDR3, is DVKVTQSSRYLVKRTGEKVFLECVQDMDHENMFWYRQDPGLGLRLIYFSYDVKMKEKGDIPEGYSVSREKKERFSLILESASTNQTSMYLCASRLYGGGLQETQYFGPGTRLLVL.

The chain's CDR3 is CASSPFNNEQFF. In DNA form, the CDR3 reads TGTGCCAGCAGCCCCTTTAACAATGAGCAGTTCTTC. The rearrangement joins TRBV7-9 to TRBJ2-1; D gene uncertain. The CDR3 sequence is 12 residues long. The V gene lost 5 bases and the J gene lost 5 bases, with 7 bases spanning the gap. Germline V gene data show CDR1 as SEHNR and CDR2 as FQNEAQ (reference sequence). Filled out from reference TRBV7-9 and TRBJ2-1, the complete variable domain reads DTGVSQNPRHKITKRGQNVTFRCDPISEHNRLYWYRQTLGQGPEFLTYFQNEAQLEKSRLLSDRFSAERPKGSFSTLEIQRTEQGDSAMYLCASSPFNNEQFFGPGTRLTVL.

This sequence joins TRBV11-2 and TRBJ1-1; 8 bases line up with TRBD1. The CDR3 has 16 amino acids. The ends lost 0 bases at V and 6 bases at J; junction bases unmatched: 9. Germline CDR1 is SGHAT and CDR2 is FQNNGV. CDR3 protein: CASSLDRTGGVAEAFF. The CDR3 DNA reads TGTGCCAGCAGCTTAGATCGTACAGGGGGAGTCGCTGAAGCTTTCTTT. Full variable domain (rest looked up from reference TRBV11-2 and TRBJ1-1): EAGVAQSPRYKIIEKRQSVAFWCNPISGHATLYWYQQILGQGPKLLIQFQNNGVVDDSQLPKDRFSAERLKGVDSTLKIQPAKLEDSAVYLCASSLDRTGGVAEAFFGQGTRLTVV.

The chain is built from TRBV11-2 and TRBJ2-5; TRBD1 aligns across 10 bases. This CDR3 has 12 amino acids. Trimming removed 5 bases from V and 9 bases from J; junction bases left unmatched: 3. Germline CDR1 and CDR2: SGHAT and FQNNGV. The CDR3 region has the DNA TGTGCCAGCAGCCAAGGACAGGGGGCCCAGTACTTC. This codes for CASSQGQGAQYF.

This rearrangement joins TRBV10-3 to TRBJ2-1; no reliable D call. Trimming pared 0 bases from V and 0 bases from J, leaving 9 bases between. Germline values: CDR1 ENHRY, CDR2 SYGVKD. This CDR3 is 16 amino acids long. In DNA, the CDR3 is TGTGCCATCAGTGAGTCGAGGCTGGGCTCCTACAATGAGCAGTTCTTC. Amino acid sequence: CAISESRLGSYNEQFF.

The CDR3, as DNA: TGTGCCAGCTCACCACGGGGGGGAAACCAAAATGAAAAACTGTTTTTT. The encoded protein is CASSPRGGNQNEKLFF. The rearrangement uses TRBV18 and TRBJ1-4, with D tentatively TRBD1 (5 bases). The CDR3 is made up of 16 amino acids. Germline assignment: CDR1 KGHSH and CDR2 LQKENI. V lost 1 base, J lost 5 bases, and 14 bases lay in between.

This chain uses TRBV5-1 with TRBJ2-1, with D maybe TRBD1 (6 bases). Trimming removed 6 bases from V and 5 bases from J, with 15 bases in between. The CDR3 runs 14 residues. Germline CDR1 is SGHRS and CDR2 is YFSETQ. DNA of the CDR3: TGCGCCAGCACCAGGGGCTTGTGGGACAATGAGCAGTTCTTC. Its translation: CASTRGLWDNEQFF.

This chain joins TRBV18 and TRBJ1-1; D perhaps matches TRBD1 (5 bases). Germline-derived CDR1 and CDR2 are KGHSH and LQKENI. V lost 4 bases to trimming and J lost 5 bases, with 14 bases between them. The CDR3 sequence is 14 residues long. In DNA, the CDR3 is TGTGCCAGCTCACAGACAGTTAAAGGTACTGAAGCTTTCTTT. Protein: CASSQTVKGTEAFF.

The chain carries TRBV24-1 and TRBJ1-5; possibly TRBD1 for D (5 bases). The CDR3 extends over 15 amino acids. Trimming shortened V by 3 bases and J by 7 bases, and 15 bases separated the two germline ends. CDR1 KGHDR and CDR2 SFDVKD come from the germline V gene. CDR3 nucleotides: TGTGCCACCAGTGATCCCCGGGACGGAGGGCAGCCCCAGCATTTT. Encoded protein: CATSDPRDGGQPQHF.

This sequence joins TRBV5-4 and TRBJ2-5; TRBD1 agrees at 8 bases. CDR1 SGHNT and CDR2 YYREEE come from the germline V gene (reference sequence). The CDR3 length is 14 residues. The V and J ends lost 3 bases and 1 base, in that order; junction bases with no gene match: 2. The CDR3 is CASSYGQGQETQYF. CDR3 nucleotide sequence: TGTGCCAGCAGCTACGGACAGGGCCAAGAGACCCAGTACTTC.